What follows are 23 T cell receptor beta chains derived from one specimen sequenced in a study of cytomegalovirus exposure and HLA in healthy donors. The primer mix had 60 Vbeta and 13 Jbeta primers. TCRdb's table, derived via immunoSEQ multiplex PCR, lists solely in-frame clones and lacks some. The sample holds 55,000 to 65,000 clones, roughly 90% seen once. The sequenced sample consisted of PBMCs. The source of these receptors is a man aged 30 to 39 in good health and CMV-seropositive.

This clone was seen only once. The chain links TRBV4-1 to TRBJ2-7; 9 nucleotides line up with TRBD2. Germline CDR1 and CDR2: MGHRA and YSYEKL. The V gene end was trimmed by 0 bases and the J gene end by 3 bases; junction bases not matched to a gene: 3. The CDR3 consists of 15 residues. CDR3 DNA: TGCGCCAGCAGCCAAGAAAATAGCGGGAGCTACGAGCAGTACTTC. It specifies CASSQENSGSYEQYF.

This chain links TRBV2 with TRBJ1-5, with 9 nucleotides matching TRBD1. The V gene end was trimmed by 4 bases and the J gene end by 7 bases; junction bases not matched to a gene: 2. The germline V gene encodes CDR1 SNHLY and CDR2 FYNNEI. The CDR3 runs 13 residues. CDR3 in amino acids: CASSGDRVQPQHF. The DNA of the CDR3 is TGTGCCAGCAGTGGGGACAGGGTGCAGCCCCAGCATTTT.

V and J are TRBV2 and TRBJ1-5, with 9 bases matching TRBD1. This CDR3 has 16 amino acids. V was pared by 2 bases and J by 3 bases, with 5 bases of the junction left unmatched. Germline CDR1 is SNHLY and CDR2 is FYNNEI. CDR3 protein: CASSEFGDRVNQPQHF. CDR3 nucleotides: TGTGCCAGCAGTGAATTTGGGGACAGGGTCAATCAGCCCCAGCATTTT.

The V call is TRBV19, the J call TRBJ1-1; no definite D call. The germline gives CDR1 LNHDA, CDR2 SQIVND (reference sequence). This CDR3 comprises 13 residues. V was trimmed by 5 bases and J by 2 bases, leaving 9 bases between them. The CDR3 spells CASSSRSNTEAFF. CDR3 nucleotide sequence: TGTGCCAGTAGTTCTAGATCCAACACTGAAGCTTTCTTT.

The gene calls are TRBV11-2 and TRBJ1-2, with TRBD1 matching 8 bases. Germline V CDR1 and CDR2: SGHAT, FQNNGV. J was trimmed by 4 bases and V by 5 bases; bases with no gene match: 3. The CDR3 has 13 residues. The CDR3 DNA sequence: TGTGCCAGCAGCAAGGGACAGGCCTATGGCTACACCTTC. This sequence encodes CASSKGQAYGYTF.

This rearrangement joins TRBV6-1 to TRBJ2-7; the match to TRBD1 covers 8 bases. Looked up from germline, CDR1 is MNHNS and CDR2 is SASEGT. V shed 6 bases and J 4 bases; nucleotides not matched to a gene: 8. The CDR3 runs 14 residues. CDR3 nucleotide sequence: TGTGCCAGCAGCTCATACACAGGGGGATACGAGCAGTACTTC. This encodes CASSSYTGGYEQYF.

This rearrangement joins TRBV27 to TRBJ1-5; maybe TRBD1 (5 bases). Trimming shortened V by 6 bases and J by 0 bases, and 12 bases separated the two germline ends. The CDR3 has 15 amino acids. Germline V gives CDR1 MNHEY, CDR2 SMNVEV (reference sequence). CDR3 in amino acids: CASRDTRYSNQPQHF. The DNA of the CDR3 is TGTGCCAGCAGGGACACCCGTTATAGCAATCAGCCCCAGCATTTT.

The chain is built from TRBV28 and TRBJ1-2, with TRBD1 matching over 7 bases. Germline CDR1 reads MDHEN; CDR2 reads SYDVKM. The length of the CDR3 is 14 residues. The J segment lost 4 bases and the V segment lost 3 bases, leaving 5 bases of the junction unmatched. The CDR3, as DNA: TGTGCCAGCAGTTTTGGGGACAGTTCCTATGGCTACACCTTC. It is translated as CASSFGDSSYGYTF.

This clone has just one count. The genes are TRBV19 and TRBJ2-3, with 10 positions matching TRBD2. The length of the CDR3 is 15 residues. The trim removed 5 bases at V and 5 bases at J, leaving 7 bases unmatched. Germline lookup yields CDR1 LNHDA and CDR2 SQIVND (reference sequence). CDR3 sequence reads: CASSVQREGGDTQYF. The CDR3, as DNA: TGTGCCAGTAGTGTGCAGCGGGAGGGAGGAGATACGCAGTATTTT.

The chain uses TRBV4-1 and TRBJ1-2; 9 bases agree with TRBD1. V lost 3 bases and J lost 6; bases outside the gene matches: 14. This CDR3 has 17 amino acids. Germline loops: CDR1 MGHRA, CDR2 YSYEKL. CDR3 sequence (DNA): TGCGCCAGCAGCCAGGGGACAGGGCGTTCGGTAACTGATGGCTACACCTTC. It codes for CASSQGTGRSVTDGYTF.

The chain carries TRBV6-5 and TRBJ1-2; 8 nucleotides line up with TRBD1. The CDR3 has 15 residues. The germline gives CDR1 MNHEY, CDR2 SVGAGI. V gave up 6 bases and J gave up 2 bases; unmatched junction bases: 8. The CDR3 loop reads CASSSGQGGNYGYTF. DNA of the CDR3: TGTGCCAGCAGCTCCGGACAGGGAGGAAACTATGGCTACACCTTC.

This clone was recorded only once. The chain couples TRBV19 to TRBJ2-2, with TRBD2 identical over 11 bases. Germline trimming cut 1 base from V and 0 bases from J; bases unmatched to any gene: 7. The CDR3 loop spans 19 amino acids. Per the germline V gene, CDR1 is LNHDA and CDR2 is SQIVND (reference sequence). The CDR3 here is CASSIVSSGRPSNTGELFF. As DNA, the CDR3 is TGTGCCAGTAGTATAGTATCTAGCGGGAGGCCGTCGAACACCGGGGAGCTGTTTTTT. Filled out from reference TRBV19 and TRBJ2-2, the complete variable domain reads DGGITQSPKYLFRKEGQNVTLSCEQNLNHDAMYWYRQDPGQGLRLIYYSQIVNDFQKGDIAEGYSVSREKKESFPLTVTSAQKNPTAFYLCASSIVSSGRPSNTGELFFGEGSRLTVL.

The rearrangement links TRBV6-1 to TRBJ2-5; 10 nucleotides match TRBD1. TRBJ2-7 explains the end of the DNA better; the J call may be wrong. Germline lookup yields CDR1 MNHNS and CDR2 SASEGT. This CDR3 is built from 12 residues. The DNA of the CDR3 is TGTGCCAGTCGGACAGGGGGGGACGAGCAGTACTTC. Protein: CASRTGGDEQYF.

This chain uses TRBV27 with TRBJ2-1, with 12 positions matching TRBD2. The CDR3 has 17 amino acids. The V gene end was trimmed by 2 bases and the J gene end by 6 bases; junction bases not matched to a gene: 8. The germline V gene encodes CDR1 MNHEY and CDR2 SMNVEV (reference sequence). The DNA for the CDR3 is TGTGCCAGCAGTTTAGAGCCCGGACTAGCGGGAAGCAATGAGCAGTTCTTC. Protein: CASSLEPGLAGSNEQFF.

The genes are TRBV28 and TRBJ2-7; D not resolved. The germline gives CDR1 MDHEN, CDR2 SYDVKM. The CDR3 is 13 amino acids. V lost 7 bases, J lost 8 bases, and 18 bases lay in between. In nucleotides, the CDR3 is TGTGCCAGCATCAATGCTCCTACGAGGAAGCAGTACTTC. Translating it yields CASINAPTRKQYF.

The J gene is TRBJ2-1, the V gene TRBV5-4; weak D call: TRBD1 (5 bases). This CDR3 has 15 amino acids. In germline, CDR1 is SGHNT, CDR2 YYREEE (reference sequence). The germline V and J ends were trimmed by 4 bases and 2 bases, with 13 bases remaining between them. The CDR3 sequence is CASSIDSPTYNEQFF. Here the CDR3 DNA reads TGTGCCAGCAGCATTGACAGCCCTACCTACAATGAGCAGTTCTTC.

The chain carries TRBV27 and TRBJ2-5; a weak D match, TRBD1 (6 bases). TRBJ2-7 matches the DNA end more closely, so the J call is doubtful. CDR1 is MNHEY and CDR2 is SMNVEV in the germline V gene (reference sequence). This CDR3 contains 15 residues. CDR3 residues: CASTLRGSGSYEQYF. CDR3 coding DNA: TGTGCCAGCACCCTAAGGGGGAGTGGATCCTACGAGCAGTACTTC.

This rearrangement joins TRBV9 to TRBJ2-1; 7 positions agree with TRBD2. Germline assignment: CDR1 SGDLS and CDR2 YYNGEE. This CDR3 is built from 14 residues. V lost 4 bases to trimming and J lost 6 bases; unmatched junction nucleotides: 7. This CDR3 is CASSLWTRGNEQFF. CDR3 bases: TGTGCCAGCAGCCTATGGACTAGGGGCAATGAGCAGTTCTTC.

The CDR3 sequence: CASSLGGRFAEAFF. The CDR3 DNA reads TGTGCCAGCAGCTTAGGAGGGAGATTCGCTGAAGCTTTCTTT. The J gene is TRBJ1-1, the V gene TRBV7-6; D uncertain. Germline V CDR1 and CDR2: SGHVS, FNYEAQ. V was clipped by 1 base and J by 6 bases, with 12 bases between them. This CDR3 region has 14 residues.

V and J are TRBV10-3 and TRBJ2-7, with 7 bases fitting TRBD1. This CDR3 is 14 amino acids long. Germline V lookup: CDR1 ENHRY, CDR2 SYGVKD. V dropped 9 bases and J dropped 6; count of bases not matched to a gene: 14. CDR3 amino acids: CAIGQELGSGEQYF. CDR3 nucleotide sequence: TGTGCCATTGGACAGGAATTGGGCTCCGGCGAGCAGTACTTC.

The chain uses TRBV6-1 and TRBJ1-2; D is ambiguous. V was cut by 0 bases and J by 5 bases, with 4 bases left in between. Germline V lookup: CDR1 MNHNS, CDR2 SASEGT. CDR3 length: 12 residues. The CDR3, as DNA: TGTGCCAGCAGTGAAGCGCAGTATGGCTACACCTTC. As protein: CASSEAQYGYTF.

The chain is built from TRBV5-1 and TRBJ2-6; 7 nucleotides agree with TRBD1. From germline, CDR1 is SGHRS and CDR2 YFSETQ. J lost 2 bases, V lost 6 bases, and 8 bases had no gene match. This CDR3 is 16 amino acids long. The CDR3, as DNA: TGCGCCAGCAACCCCCTTACAGGGGCTGGGGCCAACGTCCTGACTTTC. Its protein is CASNPLTGAGANVLTF.

The chain uses TRBV5-8 and TRBJ2-5; TRBD1 aligns across 8 bases. The CDR3 length is 15 residues. V dropped 3 bases and J dropped 1; count of bases not matched to a gene: 5. Germline V CDR1 and CDR2: SGHTS, YDEGEE. The DNA for the CDR3 is TGTGCCAGCAGCTCCCCCGGGACAGGCCAAGAGACCCAGTACTTC. Protein product: CASSSPGTGQETQYF.